These 27 T cell receptor beta chains originate from one sample sequenced in a study of T cells expressing NK-cell markers. TCRdb reworked the 5' RACE reads into one entry per CDR3 protein, no DNA. The sample totals 120,000 to 150,000 distinct CDR3 sequences. The sample was blood T cells: a sorted CD56 or NKG2C T cell subset, CD4+ or CD8+ T cells, or bulk PBMC T cells (not recorded which). The receptors come from a man younger than 30 in good health.

This rearrangement joins TRBV9 to TRBJ2-1; the D gene TCRdb calls, TRBD1, cannot be checked with no DNA. Germline assignment: CDR1 SGDLS and CDR2 YYNGEE. CDR3 length: 13 amino acids. CDR3 amino acids: CASSPGQGNEQFF.

V is TRBV5-1 and J is TRBJ2-3; TCRdb selects TRBD2, and the lack of DNA leaves this call unchecked. Germline CDR1 SGHRS, CDR2 YFSETQ. The CDR3 is 16 residues long. CDR3: CASSLTGTSGTDTQYF. Together with reference TRBV5-1 and TRBJ2-3, the CDR3 gives the full variable domain: KAGVTQTPRYLIKTRGQQVTLSCSPISGHRSVSWYQQTPGQGLQFLFEYFSETQRNKGNFPGRFSGRQFSNSRSEMNVSTLELGDSALYLCASSLTGTSGTDTQYFGPGTRLTVL.

The chain joins TRBV20-1 to TRBJ2-1; TCRdb gives TRBD1 as the D gene, but with no DNA this cannot be confirmed. CDR1 is DFQATT, CDR2 SNEGSKA, per germline (reference sequence). The CDR3 runs to 15 residues. CDR3 sequence reads: CSAMIGTLSYNEQFF.

The CDR3 reads CASSPEASGTYEQYF. The chain is built from TRBV12-3 or TRBV12-4 and TRBJ2-7; no DNA is available, so the TRBD2 call from TCRdb remains unchecked. CDR3 length: 15 amino acids.

This CDR3 is CASSISGTQGGNEQFF. The genes are TRBV19 and TRBJ2-1; TCRdb indicates TRBD2, and absent DNA this call remains unverified. CDR1 is LNHDA and CDR2 is SQIVND in the germline V gene (reference sequence). This CDR3 is built from 16 residues.

The rearrangement links TRBV12-3 or TRBV12-4 to TRBJ2-1; the TRBD1 assignment by TCRdb is unverifiable without DNA. The CDR3 sequence is 15 residues long. CDR3 amino acids: CASSQEGVDYNEQFF.

This rearrangement joins TRBV19 to TRBJ1-1. The germline V gene has CDR1 LNHDA and CDR2 SQIVND (reference sequence). CDR3 length equals 16 residues. Here the CDR3 reads CASSLALIIVNTEAFF.

This chain links TRBV7-9 with TRBJ2-5; TCRdb selects TRBD1, and the lack of DNA leaves this call unchecked. Germline CDR1 and CDR2: SEHNR and FQNEAQ (reference sequence). The CDR3 totals 12 residues. This CDR3 is CASRDRQETQYF.

The chain uses TRBV29-1 and TRBJ2-1; the TRBD1 assignment by TCRdb is unverifiable without DNA. The CDR3 extends over 16 amino acids. From germline, CDR1 is SQVTM and CDR2 ANQGSEA. The CDR3 loop reads CSVEGSRDALYNEQFF.

The chain links TRBV15 to TRBJ1-2. Germline V gene sequence: CDR1 LNHNV, CDR2 YYDKDF (reference sequence). CDR3 length equals 16 residues. The CDR3 reads CATSRGWTEVSYGYTF. The variable domain in full, completed from reference TRBV15 and TRBJ1-2, reads DAMVIQNPRYQVTQFGKPVTLSCSQTLNHNVMYWYQQKSSQAPKLLFHYYDKDFNNEADTPDNFQSRRPNTSFCFLDIRSPGLGDTAMYLCATSRGWTEVSYGYTFGSGTRLTVV.

The rearrangement uses TRBV28 and TRBJ2-7; the TRBD1 assignment by TCRdb is unverifiable without DNA. This CDR3 region has 14 residues. CDR1 is MDHEN, CDR2 SYDVKM, per germline. The CDR3 sequence: CASRTEQGSYEQYF.

The V gene is TRBV6-1, the J gene TRBJ2-3; no DNA is available, so the TRBD1 call from TCRdb remains unchecked. Looked up from germline, CDR1 is MNHNS and CDR2 is SASEGT. CDR3 size: 12 residues. CDR3 in amino acids: CASSDRVDTQYF.

The V gene is TRBV20-1, the J gene TRBJ2-5; TCRdb returns TRBD2, unconfirmable since there is no DNA. CDR3 length equals 15 residues. Per the germline V gene, CDR1 is DFQATT and CDR2 is SNEGSKA (reference sequence). CDR3 in amino acids: CSARPLAGGDETQYF.

The chain joins TRBV21-1 to TRBJ1-4; TCRdb indicates TRBD1, and absent DNA this call remains unverified. TRBV21-1 is recorded as a pseudogene. The CDR3 extends over 15 amino acids. CDR3 amino acids: CASSVLGARNEKLFF.

The rearrangement links TRBV7-2 to TRBJ2-3; TCRdb's D call, TRBD1, is unchecked because there is no DNA. The CDR3 is 16 amino acids. Per the germline V gene, CDR1 is SGHTA and CDR2 is FQGNSA. This chain's CDR3 is CASSLSVPTATDTQYF.

V and J are TRBV12-3 or TRBV12-4 and TRBJ2-2; the TCRdb call, TRBD1, lacks DNA for checking. CDR3 length: 13 residues. The CDR3 region is CASTPQGVGELFF.

This chain links TRBV7-9 with TRBJ2-4; the TCRdb call, TRBD1, lacks DNA for checking. There are 14 residues in the CDR3. Per germline, CDR1 SEHNR and CDR2 FQNEAQ (reference sequence). This CDR3 reads CASSNRDSKNIQYF.

The gene calls are TRBV21-1 and TRBJ2-2. TRBV21-1 is a listed pseudogene. The CDR3 has 13 amino acids. CDR3 protein: CASSRVAAGELFF.

The chain joins TRBV4-2 to TRBJ1-1; TCRdb selects TRBD1, and the lack of DNA leaves this call unchecked. CDR1 and CDR2 from the germline V gene are LGHNA and YNFKEQ. The CDR3 is 15 amino acids. CDR3 amino acids: CASSHLGQTNTEAFF.

The chain recombines TRBV6-5 with TRBJ2-6. The CDR3 totals 15 residues. CDR1 MNHEY and CDR2 SVGAGI come from the germline V gene. The CDR3 sequence is CASTLQGSGANVLTF.

The chain's CDR3 is CASSLELASYEQYF. The V gene is TRBV5-4, the J gene TRBJ2-7. The CDR3 totals 14 residues. The germline gives CDR1 SGHNT, CDR2 YYREEE (reference sequence).

The CDR3 sequence: CASSPQPGLPTSSYNEQFF. The gene calls are TRBV4-3 and TRBJ2-1; absent DNA, TCRdb's TRBD2 call cannot be checked. CDR3 length equals 19 residues. Germline loops: CDR1 LGHNA, CDR2 YSLEER.

The rearrangement joins TRBV20-1 to TRBJ2-1. From germline, CDR1 is DFQATT and CDR2 SNEGSKA (reference sequence). The CDR3 has 11 amino acids. CDR3 protein: CSARDIGEQFF.

The rearrangement uses TRBV11-2 and TRBJ2-2. Germline V CDR1 and CDR2: SGHAT, FQNNGV. The CDR3 consists of 14 residues. CDR3 in amino acids: CASSAQLDTGELFF.

The chain joins TRBV4-1 to TRBJ2-1; the TCRdb D gene call, TRBD2, has no DNA to confirm it. The CDR3 has 15 amino acids. Germline CDR1 MGHRA, CDR2 YSYEKL. The CDR3 region is CASSPVAGGKDEQFF.

The rearrangement links TRBV27 to TRBJ2-5; TCRdb indicates TRBD2, and absent DNA this call remains unverified. The CDR3 is 15 residues long. Looked up from germline, CDR1 is MNHEY and CDR2 is SMNVEV (reference sequence). CDR3: CASSPPGTGQETQYF.

The gene calls are TRBV27 and TRBJ2-3; the D call from TCRdb, TRBD2, cannot be confirmed without DNA. This CDR3 has 15 residues. Germline V gene data show CDR1 as MNHEY and CDR2 as SMNVEV (reference sequence). The CDR3 spells CASSWAGAPTDTQYF.